The clone carrying this T cell receptor (beta chain) was observed a handful of times. CDR1 and CDR2 from the germline V gene are DFQATT and SNEGSKA (reference sequence). The CDR3 is made up of 14 amino acids. V dropped 3 bases and J dropped 6 bases, with 15 bases sitting between them. This specimen belongs to a study of blood T cells in healthy people across ages. A sample-barcoded 5' primer and a J-beta primer mix were used in a second PCR of about 6 to 11 cycles. Sequencing yielded, for each sample, at least 2.5 million paired-end reads carrying CDR3. TCRdb reprocessed the 5' RACE reads via MiXCR and lists one record per CDR3 protein. The sample lists some 760,000 distinct CDR3 sequences; 20% to 25% were seen once. This same sample was also taken into another study, of T cells of mothers and their children. That study reports: Each donor was one of three healthy Caucasian mothers or one of their six children. Mothers gave over 10 million TCR beta CDR3 reads each, and children several million each. Slightly higher overlap, not significant, was seen in related mother-child pairs than in unrelated pairs.

This TCR was recovered from a boy under 18 in good health. Sequences were obtained from blood. The J gene is TRBJ1-5, the V gene TRBV20-1; D unclear. For the CDR3, the DNA is TGCAGTGCTAGTAGCGTAAAGAAGGGTCAGCCCCAGCATTTT. It translates to CSASSVKKGQPQHF.